The rows below give T cell receptor beta chains drawn from one sample of a study of post-analysis software for immune sequencing data. MiXCR, applied by TCRdb to the PCR reads, yields one record per CDR3 protein. The sample consists of about 770,000 distinct CDR3 sequences, around 46% of them appearing once. Material for sequencing was blood. Every receptor here comes from a girl aged 5-17 years with multiple sclerosis. Each CDR3 is given with its conserved first and last residue. D genes are given only for firm matches. Clone sizes are given selectively: once, few, many, or a class where the clone is expanded.

. | TRBJ2-5 | . | TRBV7-9 | TGTGCCAGCAGCGGGAGGACAGCAGAGGAGACCCAGTACTTC | CASSGRTAEETQYF
. | TRBJ2-1 | . | TRBV20-1 | TGCAGTGCTAAATTAGCGCACTCCTACAATGAGCAGTTCTTC | CSAKLAHSYNEQFF
. | TRBJ1-5 | . | TRBV12-3/TRBV12-4 | TGTGCCAGCAGGGGAACAGACTCGCCCCAGCATTTT | CASRGTDSPQHF
. | TRBJ2-7 | TRBD1 | TRBV13 | TGTGCCAGCAGCTTCCCCCCGGGGGACAGGCGAGCTTTATCTTACGAGCAGTACTTC | CASSFPPGDRRALSYEQYF
. | TRBJ2-7 | TRBD2 | TRBV4-3 | TGCGCCAGCAGCCAAGGCGCATCGATAGCGGGAGGTCCCTACGAGCAGTACTTC | CASSQGASIAGGPYEQYF
few | TRBJ1-4 | . | TRBV20-1 | TGCAGTGCTAGAGATTCCGCCCTCGGGCATGAAAAACTGTTTTTT | CSARDSALGHEKLFF
. | TRBJ1-2 | TRBD1 | TRBV6-5 | TGTGCCAGCAGTTGGATTTTTCGGGACAGGGGTATCTATGGCTACACCTTC | CASSWIFRDRGIYGYTF
. | TRBJ1-6 | . | TRBV11-2 | TGTGCCAGCAGCTTAGAGTCCTGGACAGTCGCCTCACCCCTCCACTTT | CASSLESWTVASPLHF
. | TRBJ2-1 | . | TRBV11-2 | TGTGCCAGCAGCACCGGGACGGTTGTCGATGAGCAGTTCTTC | CASSTGTVVDEQFF
few | TRBJ2-1 | TRBD1 | TRBV11-1 | TGTGCCAGCAGCGGCCGGGACAGGGGGCGAAGGGATGAGCAGTTCTTC | CASSGRDRGRRDEQFF
few | TRBJ2-7 | TRBD1 | TRBV5-1 | TGCGCCAGCAGCTTGGGGGGACAGGGCGGCTACGAGCAGTACTTC | CASSLGGQGGYEQYF
. | TRBJ2-3 | TRBD1 | TRBV7-9 | TGTGCCAGCAGCCCCGGGACAGGGGGCAAAGATACGCAGTATTTT | CASSPGTGGKDTQYF
few | TRBJ2-7 | . | TRBV12-3/TRBV12-4 | TGTGCCAGCAGTCCTACCGGGACTCCCAGCTACGAGCAGTACTTC | CASSPTGTPSYEQYF
few | TRBJ2-3 | TRBD1 | TRBV27 | TGTGCCACCAGACGGGACAGGGGGCCGAGCACAGATACGCAGTATTTT | CATRRDRGPSTDTQYF
. | TRBJ1-4 | . | TRBV6-5 | TGTGCCAGCAGCCCTGGCTTGTATGAAAAACTGTTTTTT | CASSPGLYEKLFF
. | TRBJ2-7 | . | TRBV18 | TGTGCCAGCTCACCGATCGGCAGGGTCCACGAGCAGTACTTC | CASSPIGRVHEQYF
. | TRBJ2-5 | . | TRBV7-6 | TGTGCCAGCAGCCCCGACGCCTACGTTGAAGAGCAGTACTTC | CASSPDAYVEEQYF
. | TRBJ2-1 | . | TRBV20-1 | TGCAGTGCTTATCTTCGGGATTACAATGAGCAGTTCTTC | CSAYLRDYNEQFF